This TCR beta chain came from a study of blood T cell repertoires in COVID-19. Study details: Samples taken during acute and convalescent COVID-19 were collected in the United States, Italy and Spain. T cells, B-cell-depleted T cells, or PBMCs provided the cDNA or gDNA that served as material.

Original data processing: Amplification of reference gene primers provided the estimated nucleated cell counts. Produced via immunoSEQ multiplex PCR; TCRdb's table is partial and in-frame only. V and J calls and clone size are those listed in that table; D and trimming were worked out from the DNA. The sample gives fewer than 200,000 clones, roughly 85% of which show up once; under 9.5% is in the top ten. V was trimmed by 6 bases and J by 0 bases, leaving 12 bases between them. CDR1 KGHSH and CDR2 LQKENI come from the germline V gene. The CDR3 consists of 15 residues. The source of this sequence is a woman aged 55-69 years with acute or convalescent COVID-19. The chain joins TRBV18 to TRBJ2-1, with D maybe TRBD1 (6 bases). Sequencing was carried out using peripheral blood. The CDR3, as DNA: TGTGCCAGCTCCCCCGGGACAACCTCCTACAATGAGCAGTTCTTC. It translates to CASSPGTTSYNEQFF.